The 32 T cell receptor beta chains given below trace back to one sample, sequenced in a study of cytomegalovirus exposure and HLA in healthy donors. The PCR ran on 60 Vbeta and 13 Jbeta primers. Sequenced by immunoSEQ multiplex PCR; TCRdb stores in-frame clones only, minus some. This sample has 100,000 or so clones, with 77% found just once. The sample was PBMCs. The receptors were sampled from a middle-aged woman in good health and CMV-seropositive.

The rearrangement links TRBV5-1 to TRBJ2-5; 7 nucleotides align to TRBD1. The CDR3 runs 15 residues. The junction had 7 bases not matched to a gene; V was cut back by 0 bases and J by 5 bases. The V gene's germline CDR1 is SGHRS and CDR2 YFSETQ. The CDR3, as DNA: TGCGCCAGCAGCTTGGCCACAGGGGTCGTCGAGACCCAGTACTTC. Translation: CASSLATGVVETQYF.

V usage is TRBV5-1 and J usage is TRBJ2-7; D is ambiguous. Germline lookup yields CDR1 SGHRS and CDR2 YFSETQ. Trimming cost V 5 bases and J 3 bases, with 18 bases left between them. There are 15 residues in the CDR3. The CDR3, as DNA: TGCGCCAGCAGTCCAGACACCCAGGCCCTCTACGAGCAGTACTTC. It specifies CASSPDTQALYEQYF.

DNA of the CDR3: TGTGCCAGCAGTTTCCCCCAGGACAGGGAGGGTTCGTACGAGCAGTACTTC. Translating it yields CASSFPQDREGSYEQYF. The chain combines TRBV28 with TRBJ2-7; D may be TRBD1 (8 bases). Per the germline V gene, CDR1 is MDHEN and CDR2 is SYDVKM. Between the trimmed V and J ends, which lost 3 bases and 4 bases, there was a span of 22 bases. The CDR3 length is 17 residues.

Of note for this clone: Other DNA sequences in the sample encode the same CDR3. The genes are TRBV6-4 and TRBJ1-1; D perhaps matches TRBD1 (5 bases). Germline-derived CDR1 and CDR2 are MRHNA and SNTAGT. Trimming removed 6 bases at V and 11 bases at J, with 22 bases between. The length of the CDR3 is 14 residues. The CDR3 nucleotides are TGTGCCAGCAGAGTGACGATATCAGGGCAGATGGCTTTCTTT. Protein sequence: CASRVTISGQMAFF.

The chain joins TRBV11-3 to TRBJ2-3; 11 bases map to TRBD2. The ends lost 3 bases at V and 3 bases at J; junction bases unmatched: 2. The CDR3 extends over 15 amino acids. Germline V gene lookup returns CDR1 SGHNT and CDR2 YENEEA. The CDR3 region has the DNA TGTGCCAGCAGCTTGGTAGCGGGAGGGACAGATACGCAGTATTTT. Amino acid sequence: CASSLVAGGTDTQYF.

The rearrangement uses TRBV2 and TRBJ2-4; TRBD2 matches 8 bases. CDR3 length: 18 amino acids. CDR1 and CDR2 from the germline V gene are SNHLY and FYNNEI. Trimming cost V 5 bases and J 1 base; bases outside gene matches: 13. Written as DNA, the CDR3 is TGTGCCAGCAGTTTAGCGGGGCCCATTGGGGGTGCCAAAAACATTCAGTACTTC. Its translation is CASSLAGPIGGAKNIQYF.

This clone showed up just a few times. The J gene is TRBJ1-6, the V gene TRBV2; D may be TRBD1 (6 bases). Germline V gives CDR1 SNHLY, CDR2 FYNNEI. The CDR3 is 13 residues long. V lost 8 bases, J lost 6 bases, and 11 bases lay in between. The CDR3 sequence is CASHGQFNSPLHF. CDR3 DNA sequence: TGTGCCAGCCATGGACAGTTTAATTCACCCCTCCACTTT.

The chain combines TRBV2 with TRBJ1-1; D ambiguous. Per germline, CDR1 SNHLY and CDR2 FYNNEI. Between the trimmed V and J ends, which lost 4 bases and 5 bases, there was a span of 14 bases. The CDR3 sequence is 14 residues long. The CDR3 loop is CASSVRVGGTEAFF. CDR3 coding DNA: TGTGCCAGCAGTGTTCGGGTTGGAGGGACTGAAGCTTTCTTT.

This chain joins TRBV28 and TRBJ1-1, with D maybe TRBD1 (5 bases). The CDR3 extends over 14 amino acids. Per the germline V gene, CDR1 is MDHEN and CDR2 is SYDVKM. Trimming shortened V by 5 bases and J by 1 base, and 11 bases separated the two germline ends. The CDR3 DNA reads as TGTGCCAGCAGTCCCATAGACAGGAACACTGAAGCTTTCTTT. Translating gives CASSPIDRNTEAFF.

The genes are TRBV27 and TRBJ1-1; weak D call: TRBD1 (5 bases). Trimming pared 5 bases from V and 6 bases from J, leaving 16 bases between. The CDR3 contains 14 residues. Germline V gene data show CDR1 as MNHEY and CDR2 as SMNVEV (reference sequence). The CDR3, as DNA: TGTGCCAGCAGTCGCCGAACGGGACTGGCTGAAGCTTTCTTT. This sequence encodes CASSRRTGLAEAFF.

The rearrangement links TRBV10-3 to TRBJ2-5, with 9 bases aligning to TRBD2. CDR3 length: 14 residues. In germline, CDR1 is ENHRY, CDR2 SYGVKD. V was clipped by 8 bases and J by 1 base; unmatched bases: 5. CDR3 sequence reads: CAIARTSVQETQYF. CDR3 nucleotides: TGTGCCATCGCCCGGACTAGCGTCCAAGAGACCCAGTACTTC.

This chain links TRBV14 with TRBJ2-2; no reliable D call. V was trimmed by 0 bases and J by 0 bases, leaving 8 bases between them. The CDR3 consists of 16 residues. Germline loops: CDR1 SGHDN, CDR2 FVKESK. The CDR3 protein is CASSQDTVTNTGELFF. The CDR3, as DNA: TGTGCCAGCAGCCAAGATACAGTTACGAACACCGGGGAGCTGTTTTTT.

There are a few counts of this clone. The chain couples TRBV27 to TRBJ2-1; TRBD2 agrees at 7 bases. V lost 3 bases and J lost 4; bases outside the gene matches: 6. The CDR3 length is 15 residues. The germline V gene encodes CDR1 MNHEY and CDR2 SMNVEV (reference sequence). CDR3 residues: CASSLSGEVYNEQFF. The CDR3 nucleotides are TGTGCCAGCAGTTTGAGCGGGGAGGTTTACAATGAGCAGTTCTTC.

The chain couples TRBV5-1 to TRBJ2-2; 7 positions agree with TRBD1. The CDR3 runs to 14 residues. Per germline, CDR1 SGHRS and CDR2 YFSETQ. V was clipped by 3 bases and J by 9 bases; unmatched bases: 8. CDR3 DNA sequence: TGCGCCAGCAGCTCCACCCCGGGACAGAGGGAGCTGTTTTTT. Protein sequence: CASSSTPGQRELFF.

This clone came up a few times. This chain connects TRBV28 to TRBJ1-5, with D unclear. Trimming left V 3 bases short and J 5 bases short, with 14 bases between. Germline values: CDR1 MDHEN, CDR2 SYDVKM. The CDR3 runs to 15 residues. CDR3 amino acids: CASSFDGGLYQPQHF. DNA for the CDR3: TGTGCCAGCAGTTTCGACGGCGGACTGTATCAGCCCCAGCATTTT.

As regards this clone: An end of the junction differs from the germline gene, which may be a read error. Other DNA sequences in this specimen translate into the identical CDR3. J is TRBJ2-2 and V is TRBV6-5; D gene uncertain. This CDR3 has 13 amino acids. Germline CDR1 and CDR2: MNHEY and SVGAGI. The CDR3 DNA reads as TGCGCCAGCAGCTATACTAACACCGGGGAGCTGTTTTTT. This translates into CASSYTNTGELFF.

J is TRBJ2-7 and V is TRBV5-4, with D hard to call. This CDR3 spans 13 amino acids. Trimming removed 4 bases at V and 3 bases at J, with 11 bases between. Germline CDR1 SGHNT, CDR2 YYREEE (reference sequence). The CDR3 here is CASSLKNDYEQYF. The CDR3 nucleotides read TGTGCCAGCAGCCTAAAAAACGACTACGAGCAGTACTTC.

CDR3 protein: CASSLLAGADTQYF. The CDR3 bases are TGTGCCAGCAGTTTACTAGCGGGAGCAGATACGCAGTATTTT. This rearrangement joins TRBV28 to TRBJ2-3; 10 nucleotides agree with TRBD2. Per the germline V gene, CDR1 is MDHEN and CDR2 is SYDVKM. J lost 4 bases, V lost 2 bases, and 0 bases had no gene match. There are 14 residues in the CDR3.

The chain recombines TRBV6-1 with TRBJ2-7; weak D call: TRBD1 (6 bases). The germline gives CDR1 MNHNS, CDR2 SASEGT. This CDR3 region has 15 residues. Trimming removed 4 bases at V and 4 bases at J, with 17 bases between. The CDR3 sequence is CASSVYQDRIYEQYF. DNA for the CDR3: TGTGCCAGCAGTGTCTATCAAGACAGGATTTACGAGCAGTACTTC.

V is TRBV9 and J is TRBJ2-3, with 8 bases identical to TRBD2. The CDR3 totals 17 residues. From germline, CDR1 is SGDLS and CDR2 YYNGEE. With 9 bases clipped from V and 3 bases from J, the junction kept 18 bases outside the gene matches. The DNA for the CDR3 is TGTGCCACTAATCCGGGGGGGCCCAAATTTAGGACAGATACGCAGTATTTT. Residues: CATNPGGPKFRTDTQYF.

This rearrangement joins TRBV28 to TRBJ1-2; D unclear. CDR1 and CDR2 (germline): MDHEN, SYDVKM. Trimming took 2 bases from V and 4 from J, leaving 14 bases between them. There are 15 residues in the CDR3. CDR3 bases: TGTGCCAGCAGTTTAGGAGGGTCTATTGGCTATGGCTACACCTTC. Its translation is CASSLGGSIGYGYTF.

The chain uses TRBV2 and TRBJ1-2; TRBD1 is a possible D gene (5 bases). Germline V gene data show CDR1 as SNHLY and CDR2 as FYNNEI. The CDR3 loop spans 15 amino acids. Trimming removed 2 bases at V and 5 bases at J, with 15 bases between. In DNA form, the CDR3 reads TGTGCCAGCAGTGAAATGGGGGGGGAAAAATATGGCTACACCTTC. Its protein product is CASSEMGGEKYGYTF.

This clone was observed a handful of times. The chain joins TRBV7-3 to TRBJ2-2; 7 positions agree with TRBD2. Germline V gene sequence: CDR1 SGHTA, CDR2 FQGTGA. The CDR3 has 16 residues. J was trimmed by 0 bases and V by 4 bases; bases with no gene match: 5. CDR3 DNA: TGTGCCAGCAGCTCTGGGGGGGGAACGAACACCGGGGAGCTGTTTTTT. Encoded protein: CASSSGGGTNTGELFF. Together with reference TRBV7-3 and TRBJ2-2, the CDR3 gives the full variable domain: GAGVSQTPSNKVTEKGKYVELRCDPISGHTALYWYRQSLGQGPEFLIYFQGTGAADDSGLPNDRFFAVRPEGSVSTLKIQRTERGDSAVYLCASSSGGGTNTGELFFGEGSRLTVL.

The rearrangement joins TRBV29-1 to TRBJ1-3; D remains ambiguous. V lost 7 bases and J lost 0, with 7 bases in between. The CDR3 has 12 amino acids. Germline assignment: CDR1 SQVTM and CDR2 ANQGSEA. The CDR3 sequence: CSASGSGNTIYF. CDR3 coding DNA: TGCAGCGCCAGTGGCTCTGGAAACACCATATATTTT.

With respect to this clone: At one of its ends the junction is not consistent with the germline gene, which may arise from a read error. The chain employs TRBV7-7 and TRBJ2-2; TRBD2 matches at 7 bases. The V gene's germline CDR1 is SSHAT and CDR2 FNYEAQ (reference sequence). The CDR3 loop spans 16 amino acids. This chain's CDR3 is CASSPLLTSSSGELFF. The CDR3 DNA sequence: TGTGCTAGCAGCCCCCTTTTGACTAGCAGTTCCGGGGAGCTGTTTTTT.

The chain joins TRBV5-1 to TRBJ2-5, with a possible D match to TRBD2 (5 bases). This CDR3 is 11 amino acids long. Germline CDR1 SGHRS, CDR2 YFSETQ. V lost 7 bases to trimming and J lost 7 bases, with 11 bases between them. Written as DNA, the CDR3 is TGCGCCAGCTTCACGGCGGGGACCCAGTACTTC. As protein: CASFTAGTQYF. The full variable domain, completed using reference TRBV5-1 and TRBJ2-5, is KAGVTQTPRYLIKTRGQQVTLSCSPISGHRSVSWYQQTPGQGLQFLFEYFSETQRNKGNFPGRFSGRQFSNSRSEMNVSTLELGDSALYLCASFTAGTQYFGPGTRLLVL.

The V gene is TRBV2, the J gene TRBJ2-2, with a possible D match to TRBD2 (6 bases). The V gene lost 7 bases and the J gene lost 6 bases, with 15 bases spanning the gap. The germline gives CDR1 SNHLY, CDR2 FYNNEI. This CDR3 spans 14 amino acids. CDR3 in amino acids: CASTITTSPGELFF. CDR3 DNA sequence: TGTGCCAGCACTATAACGACTAGTCCCGGGGAGCTGTTTTTT.

The rearrangement joins TRBV7-9 to TRBJ2-5, with 7 bases that match TRBD2. The CDR3 contains 18 residues. Per the germline V gene, CDR1 is SEHNR and CDR2 is FQNEAQ (reference sequence). J was trimmed by 0 bases and V by 3 bases; bases with no gene match: 13. The CDR3 region is CASSFHPRLADDQETQYF. In DNA form, the CDR3 reads TGTGCCAGCAGCTTCCACCCCCGTCTAGCGGATGACCAAGAGACCCAGTACTTC. Full variable domain (remainder filled in from reference TRBV7-9 and TRBJ2-5): DTGVSQNPRHKITKRGQNVTFRCDPISEHNRLYWYRQTLGQGPEFLTYFQNEAQLEKSRLLSDRFSAERPKGSFSTLEIQRTEQGDSAMYLCASSFHPRLADDQETQYFGPGTRLLVL.

The chain recombines TRBV5-1 with TRBJ1-5, with D unclear. The CDR3 extends over 16 amino acids. Trimming removed 0 bases at V and 6 bases at J, with 16 bases between. Germline loops: CDR1 SGHRS, CDR2 YFSETQ. Written as DNA, the CDR3 is TGCGCCAGCAGCTTGGGAGGTTGGCGGGTAGGTCAGCCCCAGCATTTT. Amino acids: CASSLGGWRVGQPQHF.

The CDR3 spells CASSKTSGEGTGELFF. In nucleotides, the CDR3 is TGTGCCAGCAGCAAGACTAGCGGGGAGGGCACCGGGGAGCTGTTTTTT. This chain links TRBV5-4 with TRBJ2-2; 11 bases line up with TRBD2. CDR3 length: 16 amino acids. J was trimmed by 4 bases and V by 4 bases; bases with no gene match: 6. Looked up from germline, CDR1 is SGHNT and CDR2 is YYREEE (reference sequence).

The chain couples TRBV29-1 to TRBJ2-7; possible D gene TRBD2, 6 bases. The V gene lost 3 bases and the J gene lost 5 bases, with 11 bases spanning the gap. Germline CDR1 and CDR2: SQVTM and ANQGSEA. This CDR3 is 12 amino acids long. CDR3 in amino acids: CSVDGGYDEQYF. In nucleotides, the CDR3 is TGCAGCGTTGACGGGGGTTATGACGAGCAGTACTTC.

The chain couples TRBV9 to TRBJ2-4, with TRBD1 matching over 8 bases. CDR1 and CDR2 from the germline V gene are SGDLS and YYNGEE. Trimming at V came to 0 bases and at J to 1 base, leaving 6 bases not matched to a gene. CDR3 length: 17 residues. CDR3 amino acids: CASSVVRTGMAKNIQYF. The CDR3 DNA follows: TGTGCCAGCAGCGTAGTGCGGACAGGGATGGCCAAAAACATTCAGTACTTC.